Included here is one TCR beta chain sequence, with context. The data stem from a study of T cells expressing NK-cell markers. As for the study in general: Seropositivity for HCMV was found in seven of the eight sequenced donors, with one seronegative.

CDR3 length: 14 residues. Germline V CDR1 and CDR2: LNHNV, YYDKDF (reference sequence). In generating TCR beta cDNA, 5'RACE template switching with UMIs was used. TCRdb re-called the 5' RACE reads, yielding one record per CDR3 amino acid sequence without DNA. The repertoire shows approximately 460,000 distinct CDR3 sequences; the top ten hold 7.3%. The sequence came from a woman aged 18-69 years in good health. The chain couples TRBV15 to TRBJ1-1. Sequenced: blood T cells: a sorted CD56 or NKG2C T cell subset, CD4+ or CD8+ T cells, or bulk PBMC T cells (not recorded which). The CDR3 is CATSRVVRDTEAFF.